The present T cell receptor beta chain was sequenced within a study of cytomegalovirus exposure and HLA in healthy donors. This CDR3 is built from 16 residues. Looked up from germline, CDR1 is SEHNR and CDR2 is FQNEAQ (reference sequence). The ends lost 3 bases at V and 6 bases at J; junction bases unmatched: 9. A multiplex PCR was run with 60 Vbeta primers and 13 Jbeta primers. The method was immunoSEQ multiplex PCR; TCRdb's version includes in-frame clones alone and lacks a portion of them. This table has more than 100,000 clones, 76% appearing once. The receptor comes from a woman between 18 and 29 years old in good health and CMV-seropositive. The chain couples TRBV7-9 to TRBJ1-5; 9 bases line up with TRBD1. The sequencing sample was made of PBMCs. The CDR3 coding sequence is TGTGCCAGCAGCTTCTTTCCACAGGGGGCAGGTCAGCCCCAGCATTTT. It specifies CASSFFPQGAGQPQHF.